This record looks at one T cell receptor beta chain sequence and its context. Its matching antigen is unknown. TCRdb keeps only in-frame clones here, not all; method: immunoSEQ multiplex PCR. The sample shows about 140,000 clones, over 85% of them seen only once. The data stem from a study of T cell responses to AZD1222 COVID-19 vaccine. The wider study: Pooling of second doses given at about 4 or about 12 weeks was done.

General study findings and limits: In all cases, repertoires were sampled only after the peak T cell response. Clonal diversity may have been underestimated, and the donors were mostly white British, with more females than males.

V was cut by 4 bases and J by 10 bases, with 14 bases left in between. The germline V gene has CDR1 SGHDT and CDR2 YYEEEE. This CDR3 is built from 12 residues. The gene calls are TRBV5-6 and TRBJ1-1, with a tentative D call TRBD1 (6 bases). This clonotype was sampled from an adult in good health. This material consisted of peripheral blood, taken on day 0 of AZD1222 vaccination. In DNA, the CDR3 is TGTGCCAGCAGCATGGACAGTCGTGGAGCTTTCTTT. Its translation: CASSMDSRGAFF.